The source of this TCR beta chain is a study of CD8+CD57+ T cells in acquired aplastic anemia. General study results and limits: The CD8+ Simpson's diversity of patients and controls was not significantly different. The study identified twenty-nine CD8+ CDR3 sequences shared by patients and controls.

Individuals selected for sequencing had exhibited CD8+CD57+ cell expansion on flow cytometry. Every patient presented with severe acquired aplastic anemia. All patients were therapy-naive when blood was sampled. This clonotype was found a few times. What it binds is not known. Trimming took 1 base from V and 5 from J, leaving 18 bases between them. This CDR3 is built from 17 residues. Germline CDR1 and CDR2: SGHAT and FQNNGV. TCR beta VDJ and CDR3 profiling used genomic DNA as template. TCRdb re-called the reads with MiXCR, one entry per CDR3 protein. The table lists 150,000 to 200,000 distinct CDR3 sequences, 47% of them singletons, with more than 0.85% in the top ten.

The specimen was sorted CD4+, CD8+, or CD8+CD57+ T cells (not recorded which) from PBMCs. This rearrangement joins TRBV11-2 to TRBJ2-1; no reliable D call. This TCR came from a human donor with aplastic anemia. The CDR3 spells CASSLGSPGRVNNEQFF. The CDR3 DNA sequence: TGTGCCAGCAGCTTAGGGTCGCCCGGACGGGTGAACAATGAGCAGTTCTTC. Supplemented by reference TRBV11-2 and TRBJ2-1, the full variable domain reads EAGVAQSPRYKIIEKRQSVAFWCNPISGHATLYWYQQILGQGPKLLIQFQNNGVVDDSQLPKDRFSAERLKGVDSTLKIQPAKLEDSAVYLCASSLGSPGRVNNEQFFGPGTRLTVL.